These T cell receptor beta chains were read from a single sample in a study of blood T cell repertoires in COVID-19. The method was immunoSEQ multiplex PCR; TCRdb's version includes in-frame clones alone and lacks a portion of them. This table has 250,000 to 350,000 clones, approximately 83% appearing once. The source material was PBMCs or T cells enriched from blood (not recorded which). The source is a woman in her 30s who had recovered from COVID-19. Both conserved end residues are part of each CDR3. The D gene is left open where the match is weak. The size entry is marked missing in some rows and otherwise reads once, few, many or a size class.

d_gene,abundance,v_gene,j_gene,CDR3nt,CDR3aa
TRBD1,NA,TRBV5-1,TRBJ1-4,TGCGCCAGCAGCCTATCGACAGGGGGCAGCGAAAAACTGTTTTTT,CASSLSTGGSEKLFF
TRBD1,NA,TRBV5-8,TRBJ2-5,TGTGCCAGCAGCTTGATCAGGGGGTCGTCAGAGACCCAGTACTTC,CASSLIRGSSETQYF
NA,NA,TRBV9,TRBJ1-5,TGTGCCAGCAGCGTTTCAGGGCGAGACAATCAGCCCCAGCATTTT,CASSVSGRDNQPQHF
NA,once,TRBV7-3,TRBJ1-1,TGTGCCAGCAGCTTAAGGGGGGTTAACACTGAAGCTTTCTTT,CASSLRGVNTEAFF
NA,NA,TRBV30,TRBJ1-5,TGTGCCTGGAGTTACAGGGATAATCAGCCCCAGCATTTT,CAWSYRDNQPQHF
NA,NA,TRBV5-6,TRBJ1-1,TGTGCCAGCAGCTTGGTTTCAGGAGGGGCTCGAGGAGAAGCTTTCTTT,CASSLVSGGARGEAFF
TRBD1,once,TRBV19,TRBJ2-7,TGTGCCACTGCACCGGGACAGTACTACGAGCAGTACTTC,CATAPGQYYEQYF
TRBD2,NA,TRBV6-5,TRBJ2-3,TGTGCCAGCAGCACGGGACTAGAGACAGATACGCAGTATTTT,CASSTGLETDTQYF
TRBD2,NA,TRBV5-1,TRBJ2-7,TGCGCCAGCAGCTTGGGCTCTCTGGGTTACGAATTACTAGCGATTAAGGACGAGCAGTACTTC,CASSLGSLGYELLAIKDEQYF
NA,NA,TRBV6-4,TRBJ2-3,TGTGCCAGCAGTCAACTGGCAGGAGAGACTAAAAAGTATTTT,CASSQLAGETKKYF
NA,NA,TRBV28,TRBJ2-7,TGTGCCAGCAGGACGGGGCAGGGGGGCGCCTCCTACGAGCAGTACTTC,CASRTGQGGASYEQYF
NA,NA,TRBV9,TRBJ1-1,TGTGCCAGCAGCTCCCCAAAGGGGGGGCTCAACACTGAAGCTTTCTTT,CASSSPKGGLNTEAFF
NA,NA,TRBV3-1/TRBV3-2,TRBJ1-1,TGTGCCAGCAGCCAAGGCGCGAACACTGAAGCTTTCTTT,CASSQGANTEAFF
NA,NA,TRBV6-5,TRBJ1-1,TGTGCCAGCAGTTACTGGGATTGGGCGGGGAACACTGAAGCTTTCTTT,CASSYWDWAGNTEAFF
NA,few,TRBV7-2,TRBJ2-1,TGTGCCAGCAGCTCCGTGGTGGGGGCGGGGGACAATGAGCAGTTCTTC,CASSSVVGAGDNEQFF
NA,NA,TRBV18,TRBJ1-5,TGTGCCAGCTCACCAAAAATACGGGACGGGGGAATCAATCAGCCCCAGCATTTT,CASSPKIRDGGINQPQHF
NA,NA,TRBV9,TRBJ1-3,TGTGCCAGCAGTGCCAGCTCTGGAAACACCATATATTTT,CASSASSGNTIYF
TRBD2,once,TRBV19,TRBJ2-3,TGTGCCAGTACCCCCCGCCGGGGGGGAATCACAGATACGCAGTATTTT,CASTPRRGGITDTQYF
NA,once,TRBV10-2,TRBJ1-3,TGCGCCAGCAGTGAGGGTAGAGCTGGAAACACCATATATTTT,CASSEGRAGNTIYF
TRBD2,NA,TRBV19,TRBJ2-3,TGTGCCAGTAGTACCGGACTAGCGGCTCCAGATACGCAGTATTTT,CASSTGLAAPDTQYF
TRBD1,NA,TRBV28,TRBJ1-5,TGTGCCAGCAGTGCACAGGGGCTAGGCAATCAGCCCCAGCATTTT,CASSAQGLGNQPQHF
NA,NA,TRBV6-5,TRBJ1-6,TGTGCCAGCCGGCAGTGGGAGGGATATAATTCACCCCTCCACTTT,CASRQWEGYNSPLHF
NA,once,TRBV11-2,TRBJ2-7,TGTGCCAGCAGCTTAGTTCCGGGACTTTCCTCCTACGAGCAGTACTTC,CASSLVPGLSSYEQYF
NA,NA,TRBV27,TRBJ1-1,TGTGCCAGCAGAACACAGGGCCGTTCTACTGAAGCTTTCTTT,CASRTQGRSTEAFF
NA,NA,TRBV5-6,TRBJ2-1,TGTGCCAGCAGCTTGGGGGCGGGGGCAGGATACAATGAGCAGTTCTTC,CASSLGAGAGYNEQFF
NA,NA,TRBV30,TRBJ1-4,TGTGCCTGGGTCCACGGCAGGCCAACTAATGAAAAACTGTTTTTT,CAWVHGRPTNEKLFF
NA,NA,TRBV11-2,TRBJ2-5,TGTGCCAGCAGCTTAGGGGTGACAGATCAAGAGACCCAGTACTTC,CASSLGVTDQETQYF
NA,once,TRBV2,TRBJ1-2,TGTGCCAGCATAAACTATGGCTACACCTTC,CASINYGYTF
TRBD1,NA,TRBV7-6,TRBJ1-5,TGTGCCAGCAGCTTAGGAGCCCCCCCGGGACAGTTGAGCAATCAGCCCCAGCATTTT,CASSLGAPPGQLSNQPQHF
NA,NA,TRBV6-5,TRBJ1-2,TGTGCCAGCAGTTACGAGGCATCTCTATCGGGCTACACCTTC,CASSYEASLSGYTF
NA,NA,TRBV7-8,TRBJ1-6,TGTGCCAGCAGCTTACAGGTTGTTAATTCACCCCTCCACTTT,CASSLQVVNSPLHF
TRBD2,NA,TRBV2,TRBJ2-3,TGTGCCAGTCAACGGGAGGTGGGCACAGATACGCAGTATTTT,CASQREVGTDTQYF
TRBD1,NA,TRBV10-2,TRBJ1-2,TGCGCCAGCACCCAGGGGGCTCGTGGCTACACCTTC,CASTQGARGYTF
NA,NA,TRBV3-1/TRBV3-2,TRBJ2-7,TGTGCCAGCAGCCGCGGACTTAGCTCCTACGAGCAGTACTTC,CASSRGLSSYEQYF
NA,NA,TRBV28,TRBJ1-2,TGTGCCAGCACGGAGGGCCGCATAGGCTACACCTTC,CASTEGRIGYTF
TRBD1,NA,TRBV28,TRBJ1-5,TGTGCCAGCAGGACGACAGGGTTTTATCAGCCCCAGCATTTT,CASRTTGFYQPQHF
NA,NA,TRBV30,TRBJ1-5,TGTGCCTGGACAAAGCCCCCAGGGGTGGGGAATCAGCCCCAGCATTTT,CAWTKPPGVGNQPQHF
NA,NA,TRBV7-2,TRBJ1-5,TGTGCCAGCAGCTTAGGGACAGATAGCAATCAGCCCCAGCATTTT,CASSLGTDSNQPQHF
TRBD2,NA,TRBV30,TRBJ2-2,TGTGCCGGGATGCCGGGACTATCCTTCGGGGAGCTGTTTTTT,CAGMPGLSFGELFF
NA,NA,TRBV3-1/TRBV3-2,TRBJ1-2,TGTGCCAGCAGCCACACAACCGGGGAAGGCTACACCTTC,CASSHTTGEGYTF
TRBD1,NA,TRBV4-2,TRBJ1-2,TGTGCCAGCAGCCAAGGTCAGGGGGCATCTGTCTACACCTTC,CASSQGQGASVYTF
TRBD1,NA,TRBV19,TRBJ2-2,TGTGCCAGTAGCTCAAACCCAGGGGGCGCGTCTGTCGGGGAGCTGTTTTTT,CASSSNPGGASVGELFF
NA,NA,TRBV3-1/TRBV3-2,TRBJ1-2,TGTGCCAGCAGCTCGATGGGGGCCAGGCCTAACTATGGCTACACCTTC,CASSSMGARPNYGYTF
NA,NA,TRBV2,TRBJ1-2,TGTGCCAGCAGTGCCCCGGACAGAAACTATGGCTACACCTTC,CASSAPDRNYGYTF
TRBD2,once,TRBV7-9,TRBJ2-1,TGTGCCAGCAGCTTGGGGGGGTTTGAGCAGTTCTTC,CASSLGGFEQFF
NA,NA,TRBV2,TRBJ2-3,TGTGCCAGCAGGGCCCTATTGGTAGAGGATTTCATCACGGGAGATACGCAGTATTTT,CASRALLVEDFITGDTQYF
NA,NA,TRBV3-1/TRBV3-2,TRBJ1-4,TGTGCCAGCAGCCCAGCGGCAAGAAAACTGTTTTTT,CASSPAARKLFF